The present TCR beta chain was sequenced within a study of blood T cell repertoires in COVID-19. Across the study: From the United States, Italy and Spain came samples of acute and convalescent COVID-19.

Cohorts were based on clinical histories the participants reported. Recovered status in Cohort 3 required two negative PCRs, clearance, or symptom resolution. Original handling: Nucleated cell number was recorded as an estimate derived from reference gene primer amplification. Sequencing was performed with immunoSEQ multiplex PCR; in TCRdb, only in-frame clones are kept and a portion is missing. That table gives V, J and clone size, and the DNA gave D and trimming. The sample records approximately 300,000 clones, 92% being singletons. J lost 5 bases, V lost 5 bases, and 6 bases had no gene match. This CDR3 has 15 residues. CDR1 is SGHTA, CDR2 FQGTGA, per germline.

Sequenced input: PBMCs or T cells enriched from blood (not recorded which). The receptor was derived from a woman under 40 who had recovered from COVID-19. J is TRBJ2-1 and V is TRBV7-3; 10 positions agree with TRBD2. DNA for the CDR3: TGTGCCAGCAGCCCCGGGACTAGCGACCACAATGAGCAGTTCTTC. This gives the protein CASSPGTSDHNEQFF. The whole variable domain, remainder taken from reference TRBV7-3 and TRBJ2-1, is GAGVSQTPSNKVTEKGKYVELRCDPISGHTALYWYRQSLGQGPEFLIYFQGTGAADDSGLPNDRFFAVRPEGSVSTLKIQRTERGDSAVYLCASSPGTSDHNEQFFGPGTRLTVL.